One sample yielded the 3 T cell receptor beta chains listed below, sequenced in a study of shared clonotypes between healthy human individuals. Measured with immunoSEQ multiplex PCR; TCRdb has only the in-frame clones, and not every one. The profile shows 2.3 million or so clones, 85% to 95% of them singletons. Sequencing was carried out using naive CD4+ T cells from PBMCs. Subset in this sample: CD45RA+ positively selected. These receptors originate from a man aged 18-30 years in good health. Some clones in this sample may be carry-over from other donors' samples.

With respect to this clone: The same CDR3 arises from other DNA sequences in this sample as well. The CDR3 loop reads CASSGGNQPQHF. In DNA form, the CDR3 reads TGTGCCAGCAGTGGTGGAAATCAGCCCCAGCATTTT. This chain uses TRBV2 with TRBJ1-5; D gene uncertain. This CDR3 spans 12 amino acids. Looked up from germline, CDR1 is SNHLY and CDR2 is FYNNEI. The V end lost 4 bases, the J end lost 4 bases, and 5 bases lay between the germline ends.

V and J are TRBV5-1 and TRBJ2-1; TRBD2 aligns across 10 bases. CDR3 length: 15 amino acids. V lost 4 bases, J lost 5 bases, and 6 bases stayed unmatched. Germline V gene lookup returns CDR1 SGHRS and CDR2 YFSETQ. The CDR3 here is CASSLAGVGNNEQFF. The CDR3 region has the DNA TGCGCCAGCAGCCTAGCGGGAGTAGGTAACAATGAGCAGTTCTTC.

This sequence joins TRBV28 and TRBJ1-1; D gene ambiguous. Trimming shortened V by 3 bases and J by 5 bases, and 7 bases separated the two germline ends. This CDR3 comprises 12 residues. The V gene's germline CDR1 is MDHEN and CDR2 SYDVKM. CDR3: CASSFSRTEAFF. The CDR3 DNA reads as TGTGCCAGCAGTTTTTCGAGGACTGAAGCTTTCTTT.